Detailed here is one T cell receptor (beta chain). The antigen is undetermined. Full-length variable regions came from constant-region reverse primers plus semi-nested Nested Universal Primer A PCR. TCRdb re-called the 5' RACE reads with MiXCR, one entry per CDR3 protein. The data contain thousands of distinct CDR3 sequences, approximately 60% of them seen just once; the ten biggest clones take up over 4%. The CDR3 sequence is 14 residues long. The germline V and J ends were trimmed by 1 base and 8 bases, with 12 bases remaining between them. Germline V gives CDR1 SGHTA, CDR2 FQGNSA. Overall study results and limits: Greatest tumor Treg TCR overlap was with tumor naive CD4+ cells.

This sequence was found in a female donor with breast cancer. The sequenced sample consisted of tumor-infiltrating memory CD4+ T cells sorted from the breast tumor. Specified subset: memory CD4+ T cells, CD4+CD45RO+CD25-. J is TRBJ2-1 and V is TRBV7-2, with D possibly being TRBD2 (6 bases). The DNA for the CDR3 is TGTGCCAGCAGCTTAGGTCTAGCGAACGATGAGCAGTTCTTC. Translation: CASSLGLANDEQFF.